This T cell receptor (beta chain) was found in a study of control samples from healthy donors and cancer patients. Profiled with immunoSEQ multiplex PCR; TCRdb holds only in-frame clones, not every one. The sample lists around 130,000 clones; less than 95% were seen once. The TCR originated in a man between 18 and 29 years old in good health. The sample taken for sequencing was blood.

The CDR3 loop is CASSRGTGETQYF. The DNA for the CDR3 is TGCGCCAGCAGCCGCGGGACAGGGGAGACCCAGTACTTC. This chain connects TRBV5-1 to TRBJ2-5, with 9 bases lining up with TRBD1. The CDR3 loop spans 13 amino acids. V lost 4 bases, J lost 5 bases, and 3 bases stayed unmatched. Germline lookup yields CDR1 SGHRS and CDR2 YFSETQ. Drawing the rest from reference TRBV5-1 and TRBJ2-5, the complete variable domain is KAGVTQTPRYLIKTRGQQVTLSCSPISGHRSVSWYQQTPGQGLQFLFEYFSETQRNKGNFPGRFSGRQFSNSRSEMNVSTLELGDSALYLCASSRGTGETQYFGPGTRLLVL.